The 24 T cell receptor beta chains below come from one sample, sequenced in a study of T cell responses to AZD1222 COVID-19 vaccine. The repertoire was sequenced with immunoSEQ multiplex PCR; TCRdb's copy has only in-frame clones and lacks some. The table includes under 70,000 clones, about 74% detected once. Sequenced material: peripheral blood, taken on day 0 of AZD1222 vaccination. The receptor source for this set is an adult in good health.

The chain is built from TRBV7-6 and TRBJ2-7; D is perhaps TRBD1 (6 bases). Germline V gene lookup returns CDR1 SGHVS and CDR2 FNYEAQ. CDR3 size: 14 residues. Trimming stripped 2 bases from V and 5 bases from J, with 13 bases between. In nucleotides, the CDR3 is TGTGCCAGCAGCTTAAACAGGGTCGAGGACGAGCAGTACTTC. Its translation is CASSLNRVEDEQYF.

V and J are TRBV10-1 and TRBJ1-1; D is unclear. This CDR3 spans 13 amino acids. CDR1 WNHNN and CDR2 SYGVQD come from the germline V gene (reference sequence). The V and J ends lost 6 bases and 10 bases respectively, with 18 bases between them. CDR3 coding DNA: TGCGCCAGCAGCCCCGGGAACGAGAGAGGAGCTTTCTTT. Translated: CASSPGNERGAFF.

Details on this clone: Additional DNA sequences in this sample encode the identical CDR3. The chain combines TRBV10-3 with TRBJ2-1, with 9 bases aligning to TRBD2. The CDR3 runs 13 residues. The V gene end was trimmed by 8 bases and the J gene end by 7 bases; junction bases not matched to a gene: 6. Germline CDR1 reads ENHRY; CDR2 reads SYGVKD. The CDR3 DNA reads as TGTGCCATCGGTCGCGGGGGGGGTAATGAGCAGTTCTTC. As protein: CAIGRGGGNEQFF.

This sequence joins TRBV30 and TRBJ1-5; D remains ambiguous. This CDR3 region has 14 residues. Germline CDR1 reads GTSNPN; CDR2 reads SVGIG (reference sequence). Trimming took off 2 bases at V and 0 bases at J, with 8 bases between the two ends. The DNA for the CDR3 is TGTGCCTGGAGTTTCGGGGATAGCAATCAGCCCCAGCATTTT. Translation gives CAWSFGDSNQPQHF. Full variable domain (rest looked up from reference TRBV30 and TRBJ1-5): SQTIHQWPATLVQPVGSPLSLECTVEGTSNPNLYWYRQAAGRGLQLLFYSVGIGQISSEVPQNLSASRPQDRQFILSSKKLLLSDSGFYLCAWSFGDSNQPQHFGDGTRLSIL.

V gene TRBV7-6 combines with J gene TRBJ2-3; D assignment may be TRBD1 or TRBD2 (5 bases each). Trimming took off 3 bases at V and 2 bases at J, with 9 bases between the two ends. Germline V gene lookup returns CDR1 SGHVS and CDR2 FNYEAQ. The CDR3 covers 14 residues. CDR3 region: CASSLGVITDTQYF. Here the CDR3 DNA reads TGTGCCAGCAGCTTGGGGGTAATCACAGATACGCAGTATTTT. Drawing the rest from reference TRBV7-6 and TRBJ2-3, the complete variable domain is GAGVSQSPRYKVTKRGQDVALRCDPISGHVSLYWYRQALGQGPEFLTYFNYEAQQDKSGLPNDRFSAERPEGSISTLTIQRTEQRDSAMYRCASSLGVITDTQYFGPGTRLTVL.

The J gene is TRBJ1-1, the V gene TRBV4-3; 7 positions agree with TRBD1. The CDR3 is 17 amino acids. V shed 0 bases and J 2 bases; nucleotides not matched to a gene: 9. CDR1 LGHNA and CDR2 YSLEER come from the germline V gene. In nucleotides, the CDR3 is TGCGCCAGCAGCCAAGAAGGGGGCCGGACACTTAACACTGAAGCTTTCTTT. Translation: CASSQEGGRTLNTEAFF.

V usage is TRBV20-1 and J usage is TRBJ2-1; no reliable D call. This CDR3 is 10 amino acids long. CDR1 and CDR2 (germline): DFQATT, SNEGSKA (reference sequence). The V end lost 6 bases, the J end lost 5 bases, and 5 bases lay between the germline ends. The CDR3 region is CSARNNEQFF. CDR3 nucleotide sequence: TGCAGTGCGCGGAACAATGAGCAGTTCTTC.

V is TRBV24-1 and J is TRBJ2-1; the D is unclear. V lost 4 bases, J lost 8 bases, and 11 bases lay in between. CDR3 size: 13 residues. Germline CDR1 is KGHDR and CDR2 is SFDVKD. CDR3 sequence: CATSDRTWDEQFF. Here the CDR3 DNA reads TGTGCCACCAGTGACCGGACCTGGGATGAGCAGTTCTTC.

The J gene is TRBJ2-7, the V gene TRBV5-4; D might be TRBD1 or TRBD2, each matching 5 bases. V was pared by 4 bases and J by 7 bases, with 18 bases between. The CDR3 length is 14 residues. Per the germline V gene, CDR1 is SGHNT and CDR2 is YYREEE (reference sequence). The CDR3 nucleotides are TGTGCCAGCAGCCCCCAATGGGACCTGGGGGAGCAGTACTTC. Its translation: CASSPQWDLGEQYF.

J is TRBJ1-2 and V is TRBV18; D uncertain. Deletions cut 6 bases from V and 4 bases from J, with 15 bases between. Germline V gene sequence: CDR1 KGHSH, CDR2 LQKENI. This CDR3 contains 14 residues. CDR3: CASSLDGSSYGYTF. The CDR3 DNA reads TGTGCCAGCTCGCTCGACGGGTCCTCCTATGGCTACACCTTC.

V gene TRBV3-1 (or the pseudogene TRBV3-2) combines with J gene TRBJ2-7; D tentatively reads TRBD1 or TRBD2 (5 bases each). The CDR3 spans 12 residues. The germline CDR1 and CDR2 sequences are LGHDT and YNNKEL (reference sequence). V lost 0 bases and J 5 bases, leaving 5 bases between the germline ends. The CDR3, as DNA: TGTGCCAGCAGCCAAGAGGGGGACGAGCAGTACTTC. This translates into CASSQEGDEQYF.

The chain has TRBV11-1 and TRBJ2-5; perhaps TRBD2 as D (7 bases). V was pared by 1 base and J by 2 bases, with 11 bases between. The CDR3 totals 15 residues. Germline V lookup: CDR1 SGHAT, CDR2 FQDESV (reference sequence). The CDR3 bases are TGTGCCAGCAGCTTAGTCGGGGGGACACAAGAGACCCAGTACTTC. Translated, it gives CASSLVGGTQETQYF.

This clone has just a few counts. The chain combines TRBV10-1 with TRBJ1-1; a possible D gene is TRBD1 (5 bases). The germline V gene has CDR1 WNHNN and CDR2 SYGVQD (reference sequence). Trimming left V 6 bases short and J 1 base short, with 9 bases between. CDR3 length equals 13 residues. In nucleotides, the CDR3 is TGCGCCAGCAGCGGGGGAGAGAACACTGAAGCTTTCTTT. It translates to CASSGGENTEAFF.

A few counts support this clone. This chain connects TRBV5-6 to TRBJ1-2; D is perhaps TRBD1 (6 bases). The CDR3 is 14 amino acids. Germline V gene lookup returns CDR1 SGHDT and CDR2 YYEEEE. V lost 3 bases and J 4 bases, leaving 13 bases between the germline ends. The CDR3 region has the DNA TGTGCCAGCAGCTGGGGGCAGACAACCTATGGCTACACCTTC. The encoded protein is CASSWGQTTYGYTF. Together with reference TRBV5-6 and TRBJ1-2, the CDR3 gives the full variable domain: DAGVTQSPTHLIKTRGQQVTLRCSPKSGHDTVSWYQQALGQGPQFIFQYYEEEERQRGNFPDRFSGHQFPNYSSELNVNALLLGDSALYLCASSWGQTTYGYTFGSGTRLTVV.

The chain uses TRBV21-1 and TRBJ1-5; TRBD1, the table's D call, was not compared with the DNA. TRBV21-1 is given as a pseudogene. The CDR3 has 18 residues. CDR3 DNA sequence: TGTGCCAGCAGCCACCGGGACAGGGCCCCCCGCAGCAATCAGCCCCAGCATTTT. Its protein product is CASSHRDRAPRSNQPQHF.

J is TRBJ1-3 and V is TRBV9, with D uncertain. Trimming took 0 bases from V and 0 from J, leaving 4 bases between them. The CDR3 consists of 14 residues. Germline V lookup: CDR1 SGDLS, CDR2 YYNGEE. In nucleotides, the CDR3 is TGTGCCAGCAGCGTAGACAGCTCTGGAAACACCATATATTTT. Protein product: CASSVDSSGNTIYF.

This sequence joins TRBV19 and TRBJ2-2; D may match TRBD1 or TRBD2 (5 bases each). V lost 3 bases, J lost 6 bases, and 11 bases lay in between. Germline CDR1 reads LNHDA; CDR2 reads SQIVND (reference sequence). The CDR3 loop spans 14 amino acids. The CDR3 bases are TGTGCCAGTAGTATCGCCTTGGGACCCGGGGAGCTGTTTTTT. The encoded protein is CASSIALGPGELFF.

V is TRBV7-9 and J is TRBJ1-2, with D possibly matching TRBD1 (5 bases). CDR3 length: 15 amino acids. Germline CDR1 reads SEHNR; CDR2 reads FQNEAQ (reference sequence). V dropped 5 bases and J dropped 4 bases, with 17 bases sitting between them. The CDR3 DNA reads as TGTGCCAGCAGCCGTGACAGTGCCGTTTCCTATGGCTACACCTTC. It specifies CASSRDSAVSYGYTF.

V usage is TRBV11-2 and J usage is TRBJ2-5; a possible D gene is TRBD1 (6 bases). CDR3 length: 12 residues. Looked up from germline, CDR1 is SGHAT and CDR2 is FQNNGV. V was pared by 6 bases and J by 9 bases, with 14 bases between. The CDR3 loop is CASRRAGEPQYF. The DNA for the CDR3 is TGTGCCAGCAGACGAGCAGGGGAACCCCAGTACTTC.

This chain joins TRBV4-1 and TRBJ2-1; 11 bases map to TRBD2. Trimming cost V 2 bases and J 5 bases; bases outside gene matches: 11. CDR1 and CDR2 (germline): MGHRA, YSYEKL. The CDR3 is 18 residues long. The CDR3 here is CASSQRASGLAVNNEQFF. For the CDR3, the DNA is TGCGCCAGCAGCCAAAGGGCCTCGGGACTAGCGGTGAACAATGAGCAGTTCTTC.

The chain combines TRBV7-2 with TRBJ1-2; no reliable D call. Germline V gene data show CDR1 as SGHTA and CDR2 as FQGNSA. The germline V and J ends were trimmed by 1 base and 2 bases, with 11 bases remaining between them. There are 15 residues in the CDR3. CDR3 loop: CASSLDGMINYGYTF. The DNA for the CDR3 is TGTGCCAGCAGCTTAGATGGGATGATCAACTATGGCTACACCTTC.

Comments on this clone: Germline and junction disagree at one end, which may indicate a read error. V and J are TRBV11-2 and TRBJ2-4; D is unclear. The germline V gene encodes CDR1 SGHAT and CDR2 FQNNGV. The CDR3 runs to 12 residues. CDR3 nucleotide sequence: TGTGCCAGCAGCCCCCGGGCCGGCTCCTTGGACTTC. Amino acids: CASSPRAGSLDF.

This clone was picked up one time. The V call is TRBV6-5, the J call TRBJ1-4; maybe TRBD1 (5 bases). Germline CDR1 MNHEY, CDR2 SVGAGI. This CDR3 has 15 amino acids. Trimming removed 0 bases from V and 8 bases from J, with 13 bases in between. This CDR3 reads CASSYSGRRAEKLFF. For the CDR3, the DNA is TGTGCCAGCAGTTACTCGGGGCGTAGGGCAGAAAAACTGTTTTTT.

The V and J genes are TRBV4-2 and TRBJ1-2; 8 positions match TRBD1. Germline V lookup: CDR1 LGHNA, CDR2 YNFKEQ. The CDR3 runs to 14 residues. With 3 bases clipped from V and 2 bases from J, the junction kept 2 bases outside the gene matches. The CDR3 region is CASSQQGANYGYTF. Here the CDR3 DNA reads TGTGCCAGCAGCCAGCAGGGGGCGAACTATGGCTACACCTTC.